One sample yielded the 29 T cell receptor beta chains listed below, sequenced in a study of CD8+ T cells in alopecia areata. It was cDNA, reverse transcribed from extracted RNA, that served as the sequencing template. Using immunoSEQ multiplex PCR, the repertoire was profiled, and TCRdb retains in-frame clones only, with some absent. The table shows about 280,000 clones, with roughly 64% occurring only once. The treatment was: oral pan-JAK inhibitor, 5-10 mg twice daily. Specimen: CD4+ T cells sorted from blood, collected at week 24, from a patient treated with tofacitinib. The receptor source for this set is a human donor with alopecia areata.

V and J are TRBV19 and TRBJ1-2; 9 bases are a match to TRBD1. Germline loops: CDR1 LNHDA, CDR2 SQIVND (reference sequence). There are 17 residues in the CDR3. The V gene end was trimmed by 4 bases and the J gene end by 5 bases; junction bases not matched to a gene: 14. The CDR3 loop reads CASSTVTTGGSGYGYTF. The CDR3, as DNA: TGTGCCAGTAGTACCGTCACCACAGGGGGCTCGGGGTATGGCTACACCTTC.

The gene calls are TRBV15 and TRBJ2-1; D possibly corresponds to TRBD1 (5 bases). Germline V gives CDR1 LNHNV, CDR2 YYDKDF (reference sequence). Trimming cost V 5 bases and J 10 bases, with 24 bases left between them. The CDR3 spans 16 residues. The CDR3 sequence is CATSSSDALVGEEQFF. The CDR3, as DNA: TGTGCCACCAGCTCCTCGGACGCATTGGTAGGGGAAGAGCAGTTCTTC.

CDR3 sequence reads: CASSPYMGTQYF. The CDR3 DNA reads as TGTGCCAGCAGTCCCTATATGGGGACCCAGTACTTC. The rearrangement joins TRBV27 to TRBJ2-5; D call uncertain. The V and J ends lost 5 bases and 7 bases respectively, with 11 bases between them. The CDR3 length is 12 residues. Germline CDR1 reads MNHEY; CDR2 reads SMNVEV (reference sequence).

The rearrangement links TRBV28 to TRBJ2-7; no clear D. CDR1 is MDHEN, CDR2 SYDVKM, per germline. The CDR3 is 13 residues long. The V gene lost 2 bases and the J gene lost 1 base, with 6 bases spanning the gap. The CDR3, as DNA: TGTGCCAGCAGTTTAGACAATTCCTACGAGCAGTACTTC. Amino acid sequence: CASSLDNSYEQYF.

For this clone: In the same sample, other DNA sequences code for this CDR3. The chain has TRBV9 and TRBJ1-1, with 7 bases fitting TRBD1. Germline lookup yields CDR1 SGDLS and CDR2 YYNGEE. CDR3 length: 14 residues. V shed 2 bases and J 1 base; nucleotides not matched to a gene: 2. The CDR3 DNA reads TGTGCCAGCAGCGTGGGACAGACGAACACTGAAGCTTTCTTT. Its protein product is CASSVGQTNTEAFF.

The table lists this clone with a few counts. This chain links TRBV7-9 with TRBJ1-1; TRBD1 might be the D (5 bases). Trimming cost V 5 bases and J 10 bases, with 17 bases left between them. CDR1 and CDR2 (germline): SEHNR, FQNEAQ (reference sequence). This CDR3 spans 13 amino acids. CDR3 sequence: CASSPSRGGRAFF. CDR3 in DNA: TGTGCCAGCAGCCCGAGTAGGGGCGGTAGAGCTTTCTTT.

The CDR3 coding sequence is TGTGCCAGCAGTTTATTTGGACAGGGGAGATCTGGGGCCAACGTCCTGACTTTC. This translates into CASSLFGQGRSGANVLTF. This chain connects TRBV27 to TRBJ2-6; TRBD1 agrees at 9 bases. Germline CDR1 and CDR2: MNHEY and SMNVEV (reference sequence). The CDR3 runs 18 residues. J gave up 1 base and V 1 base, and 5 bases lay outside the gene matches.

This chain links TRBV7-9 with TRBJ1-2; 7 positions agree with TRBD1. Germline assignment: CDR1 SEHNR and CDR2 FQNEAQ (reference sequence). CDR3 length: 13 residues. Losses at the gene ends were 2 bases for V and 10 bases for J; bases not matched to a gene: 7. CDR3 sequence reads: CASSLLQGKFYTF. As DNA, the CDR3 is TGTGCCAGCAGCTTACTACAGGGGAAGTTCTACACCTTC.

The gene calls are TRBV29-1 and TRBJ1-1; D remains unclear. The CDR3 has 13 amino acids. Trimming pared 6 bases from V and 0 bases from J, leaving 11 bases between. Germline V gene lookup returns CDR1 SQVTM and CDR2 ANQGSEA. This CDR3 is CSVVRVLNTEAFF. Written as DNA, the CDR3 is TGCAGCGTCGTTAGAGTCCTGAACACTGAAGCTTTCTTT.

The V and J genes are TRBV7-9 and TRBJ1-1; D is ambiguous. Germline V CDR1 and CDR2: SEHNR, FQNEAQ (reference sequence). The length of the CDR3 is 16 residues. With 5 bases removed from V and 4 bases from J, the gap between germline ends came to 20 bases. CDR3 sequence (DNA): TGTGCCAGCAGCCGTACTGCGGATGAAGGAGGCACTGAAGCTTTCTTT. Translating it yields CASSRTADEGGTEAFF.

Details on this clone: The identical CDR3 is also encoded by other nucleotide sequences in the sample. The chain carries TRBV30 and TRBJ1-5, with D hard to call. V was trimmed by 1 base and J by 1 base, leaving 5 bases between them. The germline V gene encodes CDR1 GTSNPN and CDR2 SVGIG (reference sequence). The CDR3 spans 13 residues. CDR3 sequence (DNA): TGTGCCTGGAGTGCCGACAGCAATCAGCCCCAGCATTTT. Translation: CAWSADSNQPQHF.

The genes are TRBV30 and TRBJ1-6; D perhaps matches TRBD1 (6 bases). CDR1 and CDR2 from the germline V gene are GTSNPN and SVGIG (reference sequence). With 4 bases removed from V and 7 bases from J, the gap between germline ends came to 17 bases. CDR3 length: 15 residues. CDR3 nucleotides: TGTGCCTGGAACCTCCAGGGGACCTTAAATTCACCCCTCCACTTT. Protein sequence: CAWNLQGTLNSPLHF.

This clone was seen a few times. The rearrangement links TRBV4-1 to TRBJ1-2; a weak D match, TRBD1 (6 bases). CDR3 size: 17 residues. V lost 0 bases, J lost 0 bases, and 14 bases lay in between. Germline-derived CDR1 and CDR2 are MGHRA and YSYEKL. CDR3 nucleotide sequence: TGCGCCAGCAGCCAAGATGGGGGGCAGAGGGCTAACTATGGCTACACCTTC. Protein sequence: CASSQDGGQRANYGYTF.

V gene TRBV19 combines with J gene TRBJ2-5, with 10 bases aligning to TRBD1. The J segment lost 4 bases and the V segment lost 5 bases, leaving 1 base of the junction unmatched. This CDR3 contains 13 residues. Germline V gene lookup returns CDR1 LNHDA and CDR2 SQIVND (reference sequence). In DNA, the CDR3 is TGTGCCAGTAGTGACAGGGGGCGAGAGACCCAGTACTTC. Translating gives CASSDRGRETQYF.

The chain couples TRBV6-1 to TRBJ1-1; D uncertain. Germline loops: CDR1 MNHNS, CDR2 SASEGT. The V end was cut by 7 bases, the J end by 0 bases, with 12 bases between. The CDR3 consists of 14 residues. For the CDR3, the DNA is TGTGCCAGCAATGGGAGGTCGATGAACACTGAAGCTTTCTTT. Amino acid sequence: CASNGRSMNTEAFF.

This clone occurred a few times. The same CDR3 is also encoded by other DNA sequences in this sample. The chain employs TRBV7-2 and TRBJ2-3, with unresolved D. In germline, CDR1 is SGHTA, CDR2 FQGNSA. The CDR3 consists of 12 residues. V shed 5 bases and J shed 5 bases, with 8 bases lying between them. The CDR3 spells CASSPGGDTQYF. The CDR3 DNA sequence: TGTGCCAGCAGCCCAGGCGGAGATACGCAGTATTTT.

In nucleotides, the CDR3 is TGTGCCACCAGCAGAGATCAGGCAGGGGGCTCTGGGGCCAACGTCCTGACTTTC. This codes for CATSRDQAGGSGANVLTF. The rearrangement uses TRBV15 and TRBJ2-6; 7 bases are shared with TRBD1. Unmatched junction bases numbered 5, after V lost 0 bases and J lost 0 bases. This CDR3 contains 18 residues. The germline CDR1 and CDR2 sequences are LNHNV and YYDKDF (reference sequence).

This clone occurred a few times. The chain couples TRBV6-6 to TRBJ1-1, with TRBD1 identical over 7 bases. Germline CDR1 MNHNY, CDR2 SVGAGI (reference sequence). V was pared by 6 bases and J by 11 bases, with 9 bases of the junction left unmatched. The CDR3 extends over 12 amino acids. CDR3 coding DNA: TGTGCCAGCAGACAGGGACAGTTAGGTGCTTTCTTT. Its protein product is CASRQGQLGAFF.

This clone was seen more than once but under ten times. CDR3 protein: CASSSWRTLGETQYF. CDR3 DNA sequence: TGTGCCAGCAGCTCCTGGCGGACGCTAGGGGAGACCCAGTACTTC. The chain uses TRBV7-8 and TRBJ2-5, with D uncertain. Trimming stripped 4 bases from V and 5 bases from J, with 17 bases between. Germline CDR1 reads SGHVS; CDR2 reads FQNEAQ. The CDR3 has 15 residues.

This clone appeared a few times. The chain joins TRBV10-2 to TRBJ2-1; 11 bases fit TRBD2. The CDR3 spans 17 residues. CDR1 WSHSY and CDR2 SAAADI come from the germline V gene. J was trimmed by 5 bases and V by 4 bases; bases with no gene match: 10. The CDR3 bases are TGCGCCAGCAGTGCTGTATCTAGCGGGGGGCCTGACAATGAGCAGTTCTTC. Translating gives CASSAVSSGGPDNEQFF.

This clone was found a few times. V and J are TRBV4-1 and TRBJ2-1; D unclear. The CDR3 has 15 residues. Trimming left V 4 bases short and J 6 bases short, with 16 bases between. Germline V gene lookup returns CDR1 MGHRA and CDR2 YSYEKL. The DNA for the CDR3 is TGCGCCAGCAGCCGATTAAGATATGACTTCAATGAGCAGTTCTTC. Residues: CASSRLRYDFNEQFF.

V gene TRBV15 combines with J gene TRBJ1-6; TRBD1 matches 7 bases. V lost 5 bases and J lost 6; bases outside the gene matches: 7. The CDR3 contains 15 residues. Germline CDR1 LNHNV, CDR2 YYDKDF (reference sequence). CDR3 sequence: CATSWGRQGNSPLHF. The CDR3 DNA follows: TGTGCCACCAGCTGGGGGAGACAGGGTAATTCACCCCTCCACTTT.

The chain joins TRBV29-1 to TRBJ2-7; no clear D gene. The V gene's germline CDR1 is SQVTM and CDR2 ANQGSEA. The CDR3 consists of 11 residues. The V and J ends lost 6 bases and 5 bases respectively, with 11 bases between them. CDR3 in amino acids: CSVDLLDEQYF. The CDR3 bases are TGCAGCGTGGACCTCCTGGACGAGCAGTACTTC.

This clone was detected only once. V is TRBV28 and J is TRBJ2-7, with a tentative D call TRBD1 (5 bases). The CDR3 runs 11 residues. The V end lost 8 bases, the J end lost 6 bases, and 11 bases lay between the germline ends. CDR1 is MDHEN, CDR2 SYDVKM, per germline. CDR3: CASSGFTEQYF. The CDR3, as DNA: TGTGCCAGCTCAGGGTTCACCGAGCAGTACTTC. The full variable domain, rest sourced from reference TRBV28 and TRBJ2-7, is DVKVTQSSRYLVKRTGEKVFLECVQDMDHENMFWYRQDPGLGLRLIYFSYDVKMKEKGDIPEGYSVSREKKERFSLILESASTNQTSMYLCASSGFTEQYFGPGTRLTVT.

This clone was seen more than once but under ten times. The V and J genes are TRBV9 and TRBJ2-3; D may be TRBD2 (7 bases). This CDR3 contains 16 residues. Trimming removed 4 bases from V and 4 bases from J, with 19 bases in between. Germline CDR1 SGDLS, CDR2 YYNGEE. The CDR3 sequence: CASSRRWGGGADTQYF. The CDR3 DNA reads TGTGCCAGCAGCCGTAGGTGGGGGGGCGGTGCAGATACGCAGTATTTT. The variable domain in full, completed from reference TRBV9 and TRBJ2-3, reads DSGVTQTPKHLITATGQRVTLRCSPRSGDLSVYWYQQSLDQGLQFLIQYYNGEERAKGNILERFSAQQFPDLHSELNLSSLELGDSALYFCASSRRWGGGADTQYFGPGTRLTVL.

This clone was counted only a few times. The chain combines TRBV2 with TRBJ2-7; unclear D gene. V was pared by 3 bases and J by 1 base, with 7 bases between. The CDR3 covers 13 residues. Germline V gene sequence: CDR1 SNHLY, CDR2 FYNNEI. Written as DNA, the CDR3 is TGTGCCAGCAGTGACGGGCTTTCCTACGAGCAGTACTTC. This encodes CASSDGLSYEQYF.

This clone has just a few counts. The chain has TRBV27 and TRBJ2-5; the match to TRBD2 covers 7 bases. In germline, CDR1 is MNHEY, CDR2 SMNVEV (reference sequence). V shed 10 bases, J shed 5 bases, and the junction held 16 bases outside the gene matches. This CDR3 region has 15 residues. Written as DNA, the CDR3 is TGTGCCACCCATCTCAACCGACTAGCAGGGGAGACCCAGTACTTC. Translating it yields CATHLNRLAGETQYF.

The J gene is TRBJ2-1, the V gene TRBV29-1, with 10 bases lining up with TRBD2. V shed 2 bases, J shed 6 bases, and the junction held 10 bases outside the gene matches. Germline CDR1 SQVTM, CDR2 ANQGSEA. The CDR3 has 16 residues. The CDR3 DNA reads as TGCAGCGTTGAACTACGTAGCGGGGGGCTCACCAATGAGCAGTTCTTC. The encoded protein is CSVELRSGGLTNEQFF.

The J gene is TRBJ1-2, the V gene TRBV6-6; 8 bases are a match to TRBD1. In germline, CDR1 is MNHNY, CDR2 SVGAGI (reference sequence). CDR3 length: 15 amino acids. V was pared by 6 bases and J by 0 bases, with 6 bases of the junction left unmatched. The DNA of the CDR3 is TGTGCCAGCAGACACAGGGGGGAAGCTAACTATGGCTACACCTTC. Protein sequence: CASRHRGEANYGYTF.